These 9 T cell receptor beta chains share one sample of origin, sequenced in a study of blood T cell repertoires in COVID-19. Sequencing used immunoSEQ multiplex PCR; TCRdb keeps in-frame clones, though not all of them. The sample consists of about 120,000 clones, around 91% of them appearing once. The sample consisted of peripheral blood. These TCRs come from a man between 65 and 85 years old with active or convalescent COVID-19.

The gene calls are TRBV6-6 and TRBJ2-2, with a tentative D call TRBD2 (6 bases). Germline V gene data show CDR1 as MNHNY and CDR2 as SVGAGI (reference sequence). This CDR3 has 15 amino acids. Between the trimmed V and J ends, which lost 1 base and 6 bases, there was a span of 12 bases. As DNA, the CDR3 is TGTGCCAGCAGTTACTTGACTAGTTTCTCCGGGGAGCTGTTTTTT. Translation: CASSYLTSFSGELFF.

This sequence joins TRBV5-1 and TRBJ2-1; perhaps TRBD1 as D (5 bases). The CDR3 is made up of 16 amino acids. V lost 0 bases to trimming and J lost 5 bases, with 15 bases between them. Germline V gene sequence: CDR1 SGHRS, CDR2 YFSETQ. The CDR3 DNA follows: TGCGCCAGCAGCTTGGCCGACAGCAACAGTGACAATGAGCAGTTCTTC. Protein product: CASSLADSNSDNEQFF.

This chain connects TRBV5-1 to TRBJ2-2; D is uncertain. The ends were cut back, 2 bases at V and 6 bases at J, with 8 bases in the middle. The CDR3 totals 13 residues. In germline, CDR1 is SGHRS, CDR2 YFSETQ. CDR3 loop: CASSFRDAGELFF. The CDR3 bases are TGCGCCAGCAGCTTTCGCGATGCCGGGGAGCTGTTTTTT.

This chain uses TRBV27 with TRBJ1-4, with D possibly being TRBD1 (5 bases). The CDR3 covers 14 residues. Germline CDR1 reads MNHEY; CDR2 reads SMNVEV (reference sequence). The V gene lost 8 bases and the J gene lost 10 bases, with 20 bases spanning the gap. The CDR3 here is CASSGTVPKGKLFF. The CDR3 DNA follows: TGTGCCAGCTCTGGGACTGTCCCAAAGGGAAAACTGTTTTTT.

This chain links TRBV7-3 with TRBJ2-5, with D possibly matching TRBD1 (5 bases). Trimming cost V 2 bases and J 0 bases, with 10 bases left between them. This CDR3 has 15 amino acids. Germline CDR1 reads SGHTA; CDR2 reads FQGTGA. CDR3 region: CASSLLGRDQETQYF. Here the CDR3 DNA reads TGTGCCAGCAGCTTACTAGGCAGGGACCAAGAGACCCAGTACTTC.

The chain employs TRBV29-1 and TRBJ1-1; the match to TRBD1 covers 10 bases. The CDR3 covers 15 residues. Trimming cost V 1 base and J 3 bases; bases outside gene matches: 5. The germline CDR1 and CDR2 sequences are SQVTM and ANQGSEA. The CDR3 spells CSVEGGTGAYTEAFF. DNA of the CDR3: TGCAGCGTTGAAGGTGGGACAGGGGCCTACACTGAAGCTTTCTTT. The full variable domain, in which reference TRBV29-1 and TRBJ1-1 provide the parts outside the CDR3, is SAVISQKPSRDICQRGTSLTIQCQVDSQVTMMFWYRQQPGQSLTLIATANQGSEATYESGFVIDKFPISRPNLTFSTLTVSNMSPEDSSIYLCSVEGGTGAYTEAFFGQGTRLTVV.

The genes are TRBV28 and TRBJ2-3; D unclear. Per germline, CDR1 MDHEN and CDR2 SYDVKM. CDR3 size: 15 residues. V was pared by 5 bases and J by 1 base, with 13 bases between. The CDR3 here is CASSPLVARTDTQYF. The CDR3 DNA follows: TGTGCCAGCAGTCCCCTAGTGGCCCGCACAGATACGCAGTATTTT.

The J gene is TRBJ1-2, the V gene TRBV27; D gene uncertain. V was trimmed by 3 bases and J by 1 base, leaving 9 bases between them. The CDR3 contains 14 residues. Germline V gene sequence: CDR1 MNHEY, CDR2 SMNVEV (reference sequence). This CDR3 is CASSLRSSNYGYTF. The CDR3 DNA sequence: TGTGCCAGCAGTTTGAGATCTAGTAACTATGGCTACACCTTC.

In the case of this clone: The CDR3 does not end in the conserved phenylalanine or tryptophan, so this is likely a read error. It is unclear where the CDR3 begins or ends on the DNA, so no DNA is shown, and the CDR3 is as TCRdb lists it. V gene TRBV10-3 combines with J gene TRBJ1-5; the table's D gene call, TRBD1, was not cross checked with the DNA. CDR1 and CDR2 from the germline V gene are ENHRY and SYGVKD. Counting both end residues, the CDR3 totals 10 amino acids. CDR3 loop: CAISGPGGPE.